This paragraph covers one T cell receptor beta chain sequence. The data originate from a study of blood T cell repertoires in COVID-19. Original processing methods: Researchers report that nucleated cell counts were estimated from reference gene primer amplification. Sequencing was performed with immunoSEQ multiplex PCR; in TCRdb, only in-frame clones are kept and a portion is missing. Clone size and V and J calls were adopted from that table, with D and trimming inferred from the DNA. The table shows 310,000 or so clones, with roughly 87% occurring only once. V lost 3 bases, J lost 2 bases, and 6 bases stayed unmatched. Germline V gene data show CDR1 as MNHNS and CDR2 as SASEGT. The CDR3 has 16 amino acids.

V gene TRBV6-1 combines with J gene TRBJ2-3, with 9 bases identical to TRBD1. Sequenced material: peripheral blood. This clonotype was obtained from a man aged 45-60 years with active or convalescent COVID-19. The CDR3 spells CASSDPGQGFTDTQYF. CDR3 coding DNA: TGTGCCAGCAGTGATCCGGGACAGGGATTCACAGATACGCAGTATTTT.